These 27 T cell receptor beta chains were all obtained from the same sample, sequenced in a study of cytomegalovirus exposure and HLA in healthy donors. It was with 60 Vbeta and 13 Jbeta primers that the PCR ran. Assay used: immunoSEQ multiplex PCR; TCRdb lists only in-frame clones, some missing. The data show just over 150,000 clones, 65% to 85% seen once. The sample consisted of PBMCs. These receptors all come from a man between 35 and 55 years old in good health and CMV-seropositive.

V and J are TRBV29-1 and TRBJ1-1, with 9 bases fitting TRBD1. Trimming cost V 6 bases and J 5 bases; bases outside gene matches: 7. The germline gives CDR1 SQVTM, CDR2 ANQGSEA. CDR3 size: 13 residues. The chain's CDR3 is CSVERQGETEAFF. The CDR3 DNA follows: TGCAGCGTCGAGCGACAGGGGGAGACTGAAGCTTTCTTT.

The chain couples TRBV5-1 to TRBJ1-1; 7 nucleotides match TRBD1. The CDR3 is 14 residues long. Germline V lookup: CDR1 SGHRS, CDR2 YFSETQ. Trimming at V came to 4 bases and at J to 8 bases, leaving 11 bases not matched to a gene. The DNA for the CDR3 is TGCGCCAGCAGCCACGGACAGGACCCCTGGGAAGCTTTCTTT. Residues: CASSHGQDPWEAFF.

V and J are TRBV7-2 and TRBJ2-4, with TRBD1 matching 10 bases. V trimming: 2 bases; J trimming: 3 bases; junction bases outside the gene matches: 1. This CDR3 has 15 amino acids. CDR1 and CDR2 (germline): SGHTA, FQGNSA. In DNA form, the CDR3 reads TGTGCCAGCAGCTTACGGGACAGGGGCAAAAACATTCAGTACTTC. Translating gives CASSLRDRGKNIQYF.

The chain links TRBV7-2 to TRBJ2-2; no reliable D call. Trimming pared 1 base from V and 1 base from J, leaving 10 bases between. Looked up from germline, CDR1 is SGHTA and CDR2 is FQGNSA. This CDR3 is 16 amino acids long. The CDR3 sequence is CASSLDPPGNTGELFF. In nucleotides, the CDR3 is TGTGCCAGCAGCTTAGACCCCCCCGGGAACACCGGGGAGCTGTTTTTT.

V and J are TRBV9 and TRBJ2-3, with 9 bases identical to TRBD2. The CDR3 runs to 16 residues. V was clipped by 0 bases and J by 1 base; unmatched bases: 3. CDR1 is SGDLS and CDR2 is YYNGEE in the germline V gene. CDR3 nucleotides: TGTGCCAGCAGCGTAGGATTAGCGGGGGGCACAGATACGCAGTATTTT. Its protein product is CASSVGLAGGTDTQYF.

The V call is TRBV7-9, the J call TRBJ1-1; perhaps TRBD1 as D (6 bases). CDR1 and CDR2 from the germline V gene are SEHNR and FQNEAQ (reference sequence). The CDR3 is 12 residues long. With 3 bases removed from V and 8 bases from J, the gap between germline ends came to 10 bases. The DNA of the CDR3 is TGTGCCAGCAGCTTTGACAGGTCCGAAGCTTTCTTT. Translating gives CASSFDRSEAFF.

The chain uses TRBV14 and TRBJ2-1, with 10 bases that match TRBD1. This CDR3 is 18 amino acids long. Germline V gives CDR1 SGHDN, CDR2 FVKESK. Trimming at V came to 6 bases and at J to 3 bases, leaving 14 bases not matched to a gene. This CDR3 reads CASSKRDRGKINYNEQFF. DNA for the CDR3: TGTGCCAGCAGTAAACGGGACAGGGGTAAGATAAACTACAATGAGCAGTTCTTC.

The J gene is TRBJ2-3, the V gene TRBV5-8, with 8 bases that match TRBD2. The CDR3 loop spans 17 amino acids. Trimming cost V 4 bases and J 2 bases; bases outside gene matches: 12. The germline CDR1 and CDR2 sequences are SGHTS and YDEGEE. CDR3 in DNA: TGTGCCAGCAGCCGCGCTTTAACTAGCGGATCCACAGATACGCAGTATTTT. Its translation: CASSRALTSGSTDTQYF.

The rearrangement links TRBV6-6 to TRBJ2-7, with 8 nucleotides matching TRBD1. Germline loops: CDR1 MNHNY, CDR2 SVGAGI (reference sequence). This CDR3 region has 13 residues. V lost 8 bases, J lost 2 bases, and 5 bases stayed unmatched. The CDR3 protein is CASADRGTYEQYF. The CDR3 DNA is TGTGCCAGCGCAGACAGGGGAACCTACGAGCAGTACTTC.

The J gene is TRBJ1-2, the V gene TRBV27; a weak D match, TRBD1 (6 bases). This CDR3 has 13 residues. V lost 7 bases and J 7 bases, leaving 16 bases between the germline ends. Germline assignment: CDR1 MNHEY and CDR2 SMNVEV (reference sequence). The CDR3 coding sequence is TGTGCCAGCAAAACAAGGGGGAAGGGTGGCTACACCTTC. Encoded protein: CASKTRGKGGYTF.

The chain is built from TRBV6-6 and TRBJ1-1, with a weak D call TRBD1 (6 bases). CDR1 and CDR2 (germline): MNHNY, SVGAGI (reference sequence). V dropped 4 bases and J dropped 6 bases, with 12 bases sitting between them. The CDR3 is 13 residues long. The CDR3 bases are TGTGCCAGCAGTTTCGACAGGTGGTCTGAAGCTTTCTTT. It specifies CASSFDRWSEAFF.

The gene calls are TRBV6-6 and TRBJ1-6; no clear D gene. Germline loops: CDR1 MNHNY, CDR2 SVGAGI (reference sequence). CDR3 length: 13 residues. V gave up 0 bases and J gave up 10 bases, with 7 bases separating them. CDR3 in amino acids: CASSYSSRSPLHF. In DNA, the CDR3 is TGTGCCAGCAGTTACTCCTCGAGATCACCCCTCCACTTT.

The chain joins TRBV7-8 to TRBJ1-5; weak D call: TRBD1 (6 bases). The V gene's germline CDR1 is SGHVS and CDR2 FQNEAQ. Trimming shortened V by 5 bases and J by 0 bases, and 8 bases separated the two germline ends. CDR3 size: 14 residues. The CDR3, as DNA: TGTGCCAGCAGCCCCAGGGGTAGCAATCAGCCCCAGCATTTT. This encodes CASSPRGSNQPQHF.

This clone has only a few counts. This sequence joins TRBV2 and TRBJ2-1; a possible D gene is TRBD2 (5 bases). CDR3 size: 15 residues. CDR1 SNHLY and CDR2 FYNNEI come from the germline V gene. The ends were cut back, 2 bases at V and 2 bases at J, with 10 bases in the middle. The CDR3 spells CASSETGVTYNEQFF. Here the CDR3 DNA reads TGTGCCAGCAGTGAAACCGGGGTGACCTACAATGAGCAGTTCTTC. The variable domain in full, completed from reference TRBV2 and TRBJ2-1, reads EPEVTQTPSHQVTQMGQEVILRCVPISNHLYFYWYRQILGQKVEFLVSFYNNEISEKSEIFDDQFSVERPDGSNFTLKIRSTKLEDSAMYFCASSETGVTYNEQFFGPGTRLTVL.

The chain links TRBV19 to TRBJ1-2; D unclear. The CDR3 has 16 amino acids. V was trimmed by 5 bases and J by 4 bases, leaving 20 bases between them. From germline, CDR1 is LNHDA and CDR2 SQIVND (reference sequence). For the CDR3, the DNA is TGTGCCAGTAGTCCTCTCGGGGAGGGCGCGGTCTATGGCTACACCTTC. Protein: CASSPLGEGAVYGYTF. Drawing the rest from reference TRBV19 and TRBJ1-2, the complete variable domain is DGGITQSPKYLFRKEGQNVTLSCEQNLNHDAMYWYRQDPGQGLRLIYYSQIVNDFQKGDIAEGYSVSREKKESFPLTVTSAQKNPTAFYLCASSPLGEGAVYGYTFGSGTRLTVV.

The chain links TRBV29-1 to TRBJ2-7; possible D gene TRBD2, 5 bases. CDR1 is SQVTM and CDR2 is ANQGSEA in the germline V gene. V lost 8 bases and J lost 7, with 12 bases in between. This CDR3 is 10 amino acids long. Here the CDR3 DNA reads TGCAGCACTCTTACGGGGGAGCAGTACTTC. This gives the protein CSTLTGEQYF.

Note on this clone: A much larger clone differs by one base, so this may be a read error. The V call is TRBV7-9, the J call TRBJ1-1; D is uncertain. Per germline, CDR1 SEHNR and CDR2 FQNEAQ (reference sequence). V gave up 3 bases and J gave up 1 base, with 9 bases separating them. This CDR3 spans 14 amino acids. The chain's CDR3 is CASSFETKNTEAFF. CDR3 DNA sequence: TGTGCCAGCAGCTTCGAGACAAAGAACACTGAAGCTTTCTTT.

This chain links TRBV4-3 with TRBJ2-2, with 8 positions matching TRBD1. The CDR3 is 17 residues long. In germline, CDR1 is LGHNA, CDR2 YSLEER. The junction had 8 bases not matched to a gene; V was cut back by 1 base and J by 4 bases. CDR3 sequence (DNA): TGCGCCAGCAGCCAAGGTATTGGGACAGGATTCACCGGGGAGCTGTTTTTT. Its translation: CASSQGIGTGFTGELFF.

This chain joins TRBV5-1 and TRBJ1-1; 9 nucleotides align to TRBD1. CDR1 is SGHRS, CDR2 YFSETQ, per germline. This CDR3 is 14 amino acids long. V lost 7 bases and J lost 4; bases outside the gene matches: 8. This chain's CDR3 is CASRRGQGSTEAFF. CDR3 coding DNA: TGCGCCAGCCGACGGGGACAGGGATCCACTGAAGCTTTCTTT.

The chain recombines TRBV7-2 with TRBJ2-1; the D gene is possibly TRBD1 (5 bases). Germline V lookup: CDR1 SGHTA, CDR2 FQGNSA. Trimming pared 5 bases from V and 5 bases from J, leaving 16 bases between. This CDR3 comprises 15 residues. The CDR3 reads CASSTQDGHHNEQFF. The DNA of the CDR3 is TGTGCCAGCAGCACGCAGGACGGACACCACAATGAGCAGTTCTTC.

This clone has only a few counts. The genes are TRBV9 and TRBJ1-1; 11 positions agree with TRBD1. The germline V gene encodes CDR1 SGDLS and CDR2 YYNGEE. J was trimmed by 10 bases and V by 4 bases; bases with no gene match: 6. This CDR3 is 13 amino acids long. The CDR3 reads CASSTRGTGGAFF. In nucleotides, the CDR3 is TGTGCCAGCAGCACCAGGGGGACAGGGGGAGCTTTCTTT.

This clone was seen a few times. This rearrangement joins TRBV6-4 to TRBJ1-1, with D possibly being TRBD1 (5 bases). The CDR3 covers 15 residues. Deletions cut 0 bases from V and 6 bases from J, with 14 bases between. The germline gives CDR1 MRHNA, CDR2 SNTAGT. The chain's CDR3 is CASSDSTAGRAEAFF. The CDR3 DNA is TGTGCCAGCAGTGACTCGACGGCAGGGAGGGCTGAAGCTTTCTTT.

This clone appeared a single time. This chain joins TRBV5-5 and TRBJ1-6, with D unclear. Germline V gives CDR1 SGHKS, CDR2 YYEKEE (reference sequence). Trimming left V 2 bases short and J 7 bases short, with 22 bases between. This CDR3 is built from 18 residues. The chain's CDR3 is CASSFHGESGLGNSPLHF. The DNA for the CDR3 is TGTGCCAGCAGCTTCCACGGGGAGTCAGGCCTGGGGAATTCACCCCTCCACTTT.

In nucleotides, the CDR3 is TGTGCCAGCAGTTTATCGGAGGGAGATACGCAGTATTTT. Its protein product is CASSLSEGDTQYF. J is TRBJ2-3 and V is TRBV27, with a weak D call TRBD2 (6 bases). CDR1 MNHEY and CDR2 SMNVEV come from the germline V gene (reference sequence). CDR3 length equals 13 residues. V lost 0 bases to trimming and J lost 5 bases, with 6 bases between them.

The rearrangement links TRBV7-3 to TRBJ2-7, with TRBD1 matching over 9 bases. The ends lost 5 bases at V and 7 bases at J; junction bases unmatched: 6. CDR1 and CDR2 (germline): SGHTA, FQGTGA. The CDR3 contains 13 residues. The CDR3 loop is CASSPTGQGEQYF. The CDR3 coding sequence is TGTGCCAGCAGCCCCACCGGACAGGGGGAGCAGTACTTC.

CDR3 bases: TGCGCCAGCAGCTTGACTAGCGGGGGCCCCACAGATACGCAGTATTTT. Amino acids: CASSLTSGGPTDTQYF. The V call is TRBV5-1, the J call TRBJ2-3, with 11 positions matching TRBD2. J lost 2 bases, V lost 1 base, and 3 bases had no gene match. CDR1 is SGHRS and CDR2 is YFSETQ in the germline V gene. This CDR3 region has 16 residues.

This clone has only a few counts. The V gene is TRBV7-9, the J gene TRBJ2-7, with TRBD1 identical over 7 bases. The junction had 6 bases not matched to a gene; V was cut back by 1 base and J by 3 bases. Germline V gene data show CDR1 as SEHNR and CDR2 as FQNEAQ (reference sequence). This CDR3 contains 15 residues. The CDR3 sequence: CASSLGQGIYYEQYF. For the CDR3, the DNA is TGTGCCAGCAGCTTAGGACAGGGAATCTACTACGAGCAGTACTTC. Complete variable domain (other parts from reference TRBV7-9 and TRBJ2-7): DTGVSQNPRHKITKRGQNVTFRCDPISEHNRLYWYRQTLGQGPEFLTYFQNEAQLEKSRLLSDRFSAERPKGSFSTLEIQRTEQGDSAMYLCASSLGQGIYYEQYFGPGTRLTVT.